One sample yielded the 19 T cell receptor beta chains listed below, sequenced in a study of CD8 T cells in Susac syndrome. After extraction with the RNeasy kit, about 0.45 to 1 ug of the RNA was reverse transcribed using random hexamers. TCRdb independently ran MiXCR on the immunoSEQ multiplex PCR reads; one entry per CDR3 protein. Among 150,000 to 200,000 distinct CDR3 sequences listed, about 94% were seen once. The sequencing sample was made of CD4+ T cells from PBMCs. These receptors came from a human donor in good health.

J is TRBJ1-6 and V is TRBV7-9; 8 nucleotides line up with TRBD1. The CDR3 extends over 15 amino acids. The trim removed 5 bases at V and 7 bases at J, leaving 7 bases unmatched. Germline CDR1 is SEHNR and CDR2 is FQNEAQ (reference sequence). The CDR3 nucleotides read TGTGCCAGCAGCCTGCAGGGGGCTGGCAATTCACCCCTCCACTTT. It specifies CASSLQGAGNSPLHF.

This clonotype was recorded only once. This chain links TRBV27 with TRBJ2-7, with D possibly matching TRBD2 (6 bases). The germline CDR1 and CDR2 sequences are MNHEY and SMNVEV (reference sequence). This CDR3 contains 15 residues. V lost 6 bases and J 6 bases, leaving 21 bases between the germline ends. CDR3 nucleotide sequence: TGTGCCAGCAGGCCTAGGCGGGATACTATGAGCGAGCAGTACTTC. Amino acid sequence: CASRPRRDTMSEQYF.

The chain couples TRBV18 to TRBJ1-6; 7 bases fit TRBD1. The V segment lost 3 bases and the J segment 0 bases; nucleotides outside the gene matches: 8. The germline gives CDR1 KGHSH, CDR2 LQKENI. The CDR3 totals 18 residues. The chain's CDR3 is CASSPLGQRSSYNSPLHF. CDR3 DNA sequence: TGTGCCAGCTCACCCTTGGGACAGAGGAGCTCCTATAATTCACCCCTCCACTTT.

This chain joins TRBV4-1 and TRBJ2-5; D possibly corresponds to TRBD1 (6 bases). There are 15 residues in the CDR3. The germline V gene has CDR1 MGHRA and CDR2 YSYEKL. V was clipped by 2 bases and J by 1 base, with 11 bases between them. The CDR3 DNA is TGCGCCAGCAGCCAATCGACAGGACCCCAAGAGACCCAGTACTTC. As protein: CASSQSTGPQETQYF.

The CDR3 sequence is CASISHSNQPQHF. DNA of the CDR3: TGTGCCAGCATAAGTCATAGCAATCAGCCCCAGCATTTT. The chain uses TRBV28 and TRBJ1-5; no clear D gene. This CDR3 region has 13 residues. Germline V gene sequence: CDR1 MDHEN, CDR2 SYDVKM. The V and J ends lost 7 bases and 0 bases respectively, with 7 bases between them.

The chain carries TRBV29-1 and TRBJ1-2; a weak D match, TRBD1 (5 bases). CDR1 is SQVTM, CDR2 ANQGSEA, per germline. V shed 6 bases and J shed 6 bases, with 14 bases lying between them. CDR3 size: 12 residues. In nucleotides, the CDR3 is TGCAGCGTCGCGGGAGGGGATCATGGCTACACCTTC. Translating gives CSVAGGDHGYTF.

The CDR3 nucleotides read TGCAGCGTGGTAATGACAGGGGTCAATTACGAGCAGTACTTC. It yields the protein CSVVMTGVNYEQYF. V and J are TRBV29-1 and TRBJ2-7, with 8 bases fitting TRBD1. Germline V CDR1 and CDR2: SQVTM, ANQGSEA. Losses at the gene ends were 6 bases for V and 4 bases for J; bases not matched to a gene: 11. The length of the CDR3 is 14 residues.

This rearrangement joins TRBV11-2 to TRBJ2-1; 7 bases map to TRBD2. CDR3 length: 15 amino acids. V was pared by 5 bases and J by 3 bases, with 7 bases of the junction left unmatched. Germline V lookup: CDR1 SGHAT, CDR2 FQNNGV. The CDR3 DNA reads TGTGCCAGCAGCCCTTGGGGGGGGAACTACAATGAGCAGTTCTTC. Its translation is CASSPWGGNYNEQFF.

CDR3 DNA sequence: TGTGCCAGCAGTTTATGGCTGGACAGCTACGAGCAGTACTTC. Its protein product is CASSLWLDSYEQYF. The chain carries TRBV27 and TRBJ2-7, with D possibly TRBD1 on 6 matching bases. CDR3 length equals 14 residues. The germline gives CDR1 MNHEY, CDR2 SMNVEV (reference sequence). Trimming removed 1 base at V and 3 bases at J, with 10 bases between.

This chain links TRBV20-1 with TRBJ1-2; the D is unclear. Germline CDR1 and CDR2: DFQATT and SNEGSKA (reference sequence). V shed 8 bases and J shed 6 bases, with 16 bases lying between them. There are 12 residues in the CDR3. The CDR3 DNA follows: TGCAGTTCGGAAGGGTACCCCAATGGCTACACCTTC. Amino acids: CSSEGYPNGYTF.

V is TRBV3-1 and J is TRBJ1-1; maybe TRBD1 (6 bases). The CDR3 contains 13 residues. Germline-derived CDR1 and CDR2 are LGHDT and YNNKEL (reference sequence). Trimming shortened V by 1 base and J by 7 bases, and 10 bases separated the two germline ends. The CDR3 bases are TGTGCCAGCAGCCAAGGGACAGCGATTGAAGCTTTCTTT. It translates to CASSQGTAIEAFF.

The chain links TRBV18 to TRBJ1-1; unclear D gene. Germline V gene sequence: CDR1 KGHSH, CDR2 LQKENI. This CDR3 comprises 12 residues. V was trimmed by 4 bases and J by 6 bases, leaving 9 bases between them. The chain's CDR3 is CASSLDGAEAFF. DNA of the CDR3: TGTGCCAGCTCACTGGACGGGGCTGAAGCTTTCTTT.

This chain joins TRBV20-1 and TRBJ1-6; TRBD1 matches 9 bases. The V segment lost 5 bases and the J segment 3 bases; nucleotides outside the gene matches: 5. CDR1 and CDR2 (germline): DFQATT, SNEGSKA (reference sequence). There are 15 residues in the CDR3. Here the CDR3 reads CSAQTGGDYNSPLHF. The CDR3 DNA is TGCAGTGCTCAGACAGGGGGAGACTATAATTCACCCCTCCACTTT.

This rearrangement joins TRBV7-2 to TRBJ2-7; D unclear. This CDR3 comprises 16 residues. Germline CDR1 SGHTA, CDR2 FQGNSA. Trimming cost V 0 bases and J 4 bases, with 16 bases left between them. CDR3 DNA: TGTGCCAGCAGCTTAGCAGCGCACGGTTTTGGGTACGAGCAGTACTTC. It yields the protein CASSLAAHGFGYEQYF.

The chain combines TRBV20-1 with TRBJ1-2, with 7 bases lining up with TRBD1. V shed 1 base and J 7 bases; nucleotides not matched to a gene: 6. Germline-derived CDR1 and CDR2 are DFQATT and SNEGSKA (reference sequence). The length of the CDR3 is 13 residues. CDR3 bases: TGCAGTGCTAGAGCTCAGGGGGGTGGTGGCTACACCTTC. Translated, it gives CSARAQGGGGYTF.

This clonotype has only one observation. The V call is TRBV30, the J call TRBJ2-3, with D unresolved. Per the germline V gene, CDR1 is GTSNPN and CDR2 is SVGIG (reference sequence). The CDR3 consists of 13 residues. V shed 3 bases and J shed 1 base, with 8 bases lying between them. CDR3 DNA sequence: TGTGCCTGGAGACACCGAGGCACAGATACGCAGTATTTT. Amino acid sequence: CAWRHRGTDTQYF.

This clonotype was observed a single time. The gene calls are TRBV9 and TRBJ2-5; D remains ambiguous. Germline CDR1 SGDLS, CDR2 YYNGEE. V was pared by 3 bases and J by 7 bases, with 1 base between. CDR3 length: 9 residues. The CDR3, as DNA: TGTGCCAGCAGCGGGACCCAGTACTTC. Translation gives CASSGTQYF.

This clonotype was seen a single time. The V gene is TRBV4-3, the J gene TRBJ2-5; the D is unclear. Between the trimmed V and J ends, which lost 1 base and 1 base, there was a span of 10 bases. CDR1 and CDR2 (germline): LGHNA, YSLEER. CDR3 length: 15 amino acids. CDR3 protein: CASSQGKGFQETQYF. In DNA form, the CDR3 reads TGCGCCAGCAGCCAAGGAAAAGGGTTCCAAGAGACCCAGTACTTC.

The chain employs TRBV3-1 and TRBJ2-2; 7 bases map to TRBD1. Germline CDR1 is LGHDT and CDR2 is YNNKEL (reference sequence). V dropped 3 bases and J dropped 7; count of bases not matched to a gene: 14. The CDR3 spans 17 residues. The CDR3: CASSHPWRQGPGGELFF. For the CDR3, the DNA is TGTGCCAGCAGCCATCCTTGGAGACAGGGTCCTGGCGGGGAGCTGTTTTTT.